This T cell receptor beta chain was recovered during a study of CD8 T cells in Susac syndrome (dated 2019 in TCRdb). General notes on the study: Repertoire sequencing was used to test whether CD8+ T cell activation and differentiation in Susac syndrome was antigen driven. The clonality of the CD8+ T cell repertoire was compared across approximately eleven healthy donors, around 14 Susac syndrome patients and 15 multiple sclerosis patients.

Remarks on this clonotype: The antigen this receptor binds is unknown. Nothing much larger sits one base from this clone, and base qualities are not available.

RNA was extracted with the RNeasy kit and about 0.5 to 1 ug was reverse transcribed using random hexamers. The immunoSEQ multiplex PCR assay, covering 54 Vbeta and 13 Jbeta segments, was used to amplify TCR beta CDR3 regions. PCR amplification bias was corrected using a synthetic template baseline for primer optimization and computational correction. The published analysis was carried out like this. Reads were annotated to V, D and J genes according to IMGT and were analyzed with immunoSEQ Analyzer, with only productive sequences retained. Clonality was computed as one minus Shannon entropy normalized by log2 of the number of productive unique sequences. For each patient and control, public and private clones were evaluated among the 100 most prevalent clones. Clones were defined as Susac-specific when absent from the healthy and MS cohorts, from fewer than 1,200 published viral clones and from other ImmuneACCESS disease sequences. TCRdb reanalyzed the raw reads on its own, using fastp at Q25 for trimming and MiXCR for clone calling, and kept in-frame beta chains. Duplicate CDR3 protein sequences are folded into a single record with the most common DNA and genes. The authors' filters were not applied to this entry. The sample includes 330,000 or so distinct CDR3 sequences, with around 89% observed a single time. Around 0.18% of the sample goes to the ten largest clones.

Deletion took 11 bases off V and 2 bases off J, with a span of 21 bases between the germline ends. The CDR1 and CDR2 encoded by the germline V gene (reference sequence) are LNHDA and SQIVND. Measured from the cysteine to the phenylalanine, the CDR3 is 15 residues long. Solely the CDR3 DNA is kept, with 45 bases framed from the first base. What the work shows at the level of the full study, not this receptor alone: The TCR sequencing and HLA analysis was acknowledged to have included a relatively small number of individuals.

Peripheral blood CD8+ and CD4+ T cells from healthy donors, Susac syndrome patients and multiple sclerosis patients were profiled by high-throughput TCR beta sequencing. The multiple sclerosis controls were treatment-naive patients who had stable or active relapsing-remitting disease and met the revised McDonald criteria. Bulk CD8+ and CD4+ T cells were purified by magnetic negative isolation, while CD8+ TEMRA cells were enriched using FACS. Blood was collected in EDTA tubes and processed within 24 hours, with PBMCs isolated through density gradient centrifugation. PBMCs destined for TCR sequencing were cryopreserved in liquid nitrogen and later thawed in a 37 °C water bath. A purity of at least 90% was achieved for sorted or isolated CD4+, CD8+ and CD8+ TEMRA cells.

This clonotype was sampled from a human donor with multiple sclerosis. The chain uses TRBV19 and TRBJ1-2; TRBD1 might be the D gene, on 5 matching bases. The sample taken for sequencing was CD8+ T cells from PBMCs. The encoded CDR3 is CACSRDFHNNYGYTF. The nucleotides read TGTGCCTGTTCCCGGGACTTTCACAACAACTATGGCTACACCTTC.